The 11 T cell receptor beta chains below all came from one sample that was sequenced in a study of blood T cell repertoires in COVID-19. The protocol was immunoSEQ multiplex PCR, while the TCRdb copy is restricted to in-frame clones and leaves out a portion. This table has about 220,000 clones, 82% appearing once. Sequencing was carried out using PBMCs or T cells enriched from blood (not recorded which). The source of these receptors is an older woman who had recovered from COVID-19.

This clone has more than one count but fewer than ten. The chain has TRBV19 and TRBJ2-4; D may be TRBD1 (6 bases). This CDR3 has 14 residues. Between the trimmed V and J ends, which lost 5 bases and 5 bases, there was a span of 13 bases. CDR1 and CDR2 from the germline V gene are LNHDA and SQIVND (reference sequence). The CDR3 region has the DNA TGTGCCAGTAGTCCCTACAGGGTTGAAAACATTCAGTACTTC. Protein sequence: CASSPYRVENIQYF. The entire variable domain, with the rest obtained from reference TRBV19 and TRBJ2-4, is as follows: DGGITQSPKYLFRKEGQNVTLSCEQNLNHDAMYWYRQDPGQGLRLIYYSQIVNDFQKGDIAEGYSVSREKKESFPLTVTSAQKNPTAFYLCASSPYRVENIQYFGAGTRLSVL.

J is TRBJ2-1 and V is TRBV13; 7 bases fit TRBD1. The CDR3 loop spans 19 amino acids. The V gene's germline CDR1 is PRHDT and CDR2 FYEKMQ (reference sequence). The ends lost 2 bases at V and 0 bases at J; junction bases unmatched: 13. CDR3 protein: CASSLRDREFFSSYNEQFF. The DNA of the CDR3 is TGTGCCAGCAGCTTACGGGACAGAGAGTTCTTTAGCTCCTACAATGAGCAGTTCTTC.

This clone was detected only a few times. V is TRBV18 and J is TRBJ2-3, with TRBD1 matching over 9 bases. There are 15 residues in the CDR3. Per the germline V gene, CDR1 is KGHSH and CDR2 is LQKENI. V shed 3 bases and J 8 bases; nucleotides not matched to a gene: 9. The CDR3 here is CASSPPGQGQGTQYF. In nucleotides, the CDR3 is TGTGCCAGCTCACCCCCGGGACAGGGTCAGGGTACGCAGTATTTT.

This rearrangement joins TRBV6-5 to TRBJ1-1; possibly TRBD1 for D (6 bases). Germline V gives CDR1 MNHEY, CDR2 SVGAGI. This CDR3 comprises 14 residues. V was pared by 7 bases and J by 4 bases, with 16 bases between. The CDR3 reads CASNRRQASTEAFF. Written as DNA, the CDR3 is TGTGCCAGCAACCGACGACAGGCAAGCACTGAAGCTTTCTTT.

This clone has only one observation. This chain connects TRBV29-1 to TRBJ1-1; 7 bases are a match to TRBD1. Trimming cost V 5 bases and J 0 bases; bases outside gene matches: 9. In germline, CDR1 is SQVTM, CDR2 ANQGSEA. CDR3 size: 15 residues. The CDR3: CSVSRPGQMNTEAFF. DNA of the CDR3: TGCAGCGTTTCACGTCCGGGACAGATGAACACTGAAGCTTTCTTT.

This clone was seen once. The V gene is TRBV5-4, the J gene TRBJ2-6; D not certain. The V end lost 3 bases, the J end lost 2 bases, and 9 bases lay between the germline ends. The germline CDR1 and CDR2 sequences are SGHNT and YYREEE (reference sequence). This CDR3 spans 15 amino acids. As DNA, the CDR3 is TGTGCCAGCAGCTCTTCGGCGGCTGGGGCCAACGTCCTGACTTTC. It specifies CASSSSAAGANVLTF.

This chain joins TRBV19 and TRBJ2-7; 7 bases align to TRBD2. This CDR3 is built from 16 residues. Germline lookup yields CDR1 LNHDA and CDR2 SQIVND (reference sequence). The V and J ends lost 7 bases and 2 bases, in that order; junction bases with no gene match: 14. The CDR3 spells CASKATGSGTTYEQYF. Here the CDR3 DNA reads TGTGCCAGTAAGGCTACGGGATCAGGGACTACCTACGAGCAGTACTTC.

CDR3 coding DNA: TGCGCCAGCAGCCCGGAGACGGGGTTCTCCTACGAGCAGTACTTC. It codes for CASSPETGFSYEQYF. The chain employs TRBV4-3 and TRBJ2-7; TRBD2 is a possible D gene (5 bases). The CDR3 totals 15 residues. Germline CDR1 reads LGHNA; CDR2 reads YSLEER. Trimming left V 4 bases short and J 0 bases short, with 13 bases between.

The chain employs TRBV7-2 and TRBJ2-2; the match to TRBD1 covers 8 bases. This CDR3 is built from 16 residues. The germline gives CDR1 SGHTA, CDR2 FQGNSA. J lost 5 bases, V lost 5 bases, and 10 bases had no gene match. The CDR3 reads CASSLRQGNPTGELFF. Here the CDR3 DNA reads TGTGCCAGCAGCCTGAGACAGGGGAACCCTACCGGGGAGCTGTTTTTT.

The genes are TRBV12-5 and TRBJ2-3; 8 nucleotides agree with TRBD1. The CDR3 spans 18 residues. Looked up from germline, CDR1 is LGHNT and CDR2 is FRNRAP. V dropped 2 bases and J dropped 4; count of bases not matched to a gene: 14. CDR3: CASGLRTLAQGASDTQYF. For the CDR3, the DNA is TGTGCTAGTGGTTTGCGAACCCTGGCTCAGGGGGCATCAGATACGCAGTATTTT.

The CDR3 spells CASSQAGLLSSYEQYF. The CDR3 bases are TGCGCCAGCAGCCAGGCGGGACTCCTGAGCTCCTACGAGCAGTACTTC. The chain has TRBV4-1 and TRBJ2-7, with D perhaps TRBD2 (6 bases). V lost 3 bases, J lost 0 bases, and 15 bases lay in between. Germline V gene sequence: CDR1 MGHRA, CDR2 YSYEKL. The CDR3 is 16 amino acids.